Below are 2 T cell receptor beta chains sequenced from a single sample in a study of T-cell reconstitution after alpha-beta-depleted transplantation in children. Construction of the TCRbeta library involved unique molecular identifiers. TCRdb reprocessed the PCR reads with MiXCR, giving one entry per CDR3 protein. Found here are 250,000 to 400,000 distinct CDR3 sequences, approximately 20% of them singletons; the top ten hold 10% to 11%. Sequenced here: PBMCs, mostly from graft donor cells, sampled 180 days after TCRalphabeta/CD19-depleted stem cell transplant. These receptors all come from a male patient aged 10 to 17 who had a stem cell transplant for acute lymphoblastic leukemia, so the T cells may come from the graft donor.

V is TRBV6-1 and J is TRBJ1-1, with D uncertain. The CDR3 has 14 amino acids. Trimming took 7 bases from V and 1 from J, leaving 13 bases between them. Germline-derived CDR1 and CDR2 are MNHNS and SASEGT. The CDR3 loop is CASTREAKNTEAFF. CDR3 bases: TGTGCCAGCACCCGGGAAGCGAAGAACACTGAAGCTTTCTTT.

In this sample, this clonotype turned up a few times. The J gene is TRBJ2-1, the V gene TRBV5-1; 7 nucleotides line up with TRBD1. Trimming at V came to 6 bases and at J to 1 base, leaving 7 bases not matched to a gene. This CDR3 region has 15 residues. CDR1 SGHRS and CDR2 YFSETQ come from the germline V gene. CDR3 amino acids: CASTIGQVSYNEQFF. As DNA, the CDR3 is TGCGCCAGCACCATAGGACAGGTTTCCTACAATGAGCAGTTCTTC.